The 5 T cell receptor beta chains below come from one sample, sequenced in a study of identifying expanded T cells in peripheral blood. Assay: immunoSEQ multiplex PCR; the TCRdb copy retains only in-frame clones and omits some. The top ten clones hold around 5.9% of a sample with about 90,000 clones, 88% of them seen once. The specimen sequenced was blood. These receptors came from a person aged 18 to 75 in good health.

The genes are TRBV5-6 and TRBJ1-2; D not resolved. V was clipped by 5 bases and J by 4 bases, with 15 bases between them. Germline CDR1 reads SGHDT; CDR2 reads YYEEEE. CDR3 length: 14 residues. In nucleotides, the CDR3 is TGTGCCAGCAGGGCGGTAGGAGGTCTCTATGGCTACACCTTC. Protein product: CASRAVGGLYGYTF.

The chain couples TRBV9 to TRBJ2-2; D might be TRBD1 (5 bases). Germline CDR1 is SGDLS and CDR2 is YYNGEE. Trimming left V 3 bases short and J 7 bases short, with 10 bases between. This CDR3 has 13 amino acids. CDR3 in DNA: TGTGCCAGCAGCGAAGACAGTCGCGGGGAGCTGTTTTTT. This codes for CASSEDSRGELFF.

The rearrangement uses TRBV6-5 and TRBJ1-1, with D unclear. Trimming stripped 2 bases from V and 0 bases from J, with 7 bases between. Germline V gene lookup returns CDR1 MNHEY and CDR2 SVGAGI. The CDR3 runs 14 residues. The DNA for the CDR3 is TGTGCCAGCAGTTACGGTCGGCTGAACACTGAAGCTTTCTTT. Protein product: CASSYGRLNTEAFF.

CDR3 coding DNA: TGCGCCAGCAGCCCGACGGTGGGCTCTGGAAACACCATATATTTT. This codes for CASSPTVGSGNTIYF. This chain joins TRBV5-1 and TRBJ1-3; D not certain. CDR3 length: 15 residues. Trimming removed 4 bases from V and 0 bases from J, with 11 bases in between. Germline CDR1 and CDR2: SGHRS and YFSETQ.

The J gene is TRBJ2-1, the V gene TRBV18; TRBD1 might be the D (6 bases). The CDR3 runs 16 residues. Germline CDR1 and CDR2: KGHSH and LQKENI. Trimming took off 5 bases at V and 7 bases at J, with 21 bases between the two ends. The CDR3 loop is CASSGPVRDTKNEQFF. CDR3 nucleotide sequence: TGTGCCAGCTCAGGACCAGTCCGGGACACGAAGAATGAGCAGTTCTTC.